This T cell receptor (beta chain) was identified in a study of cytomegalovirus exposure and HLA in healthy donors. Study-wide points: Researchers counted roughly 150 TCR beta chains as cytomegalovirus-associated.

Only one count was recorded for this clone. Its antigen is still unknown. The protocol was immunoSEQ multiplex PCR, while the TCRdb copy is restricted to in-frame clones and leaves out a portion. The table shows 150,000 to 200,000 clones, with about 90% occurring only once. The sample taken for sequencing was PBMCs. The TCR comes from a man aged 18 to 35 in good health and CMV-seropositive.

CDR3: CASSDTAITYEQYF. DNA for the CDR3: TGTGCCAGCAGTGACACAGCAATAACCTACGAGCAGTACTTC. V usage is TRBV6-1 and J usage is TRBJ2-7, with no clear D. CDR3 length equals 14 residues. Germline-derived CDR1 and CDR2 are MNHNS and SASEGT. V was shortened by 3 bases and J by 2 bases, with 11 bases between the two germline ends.